These 27 T cell receptor beta chains were sequenced from one sample in a study of blood T cell repertoires in COVID-19. Generated by immunoSEQ multiplex PCR, the TCRdb table keeps only in-frame clones and is missing some. Of a few hundred thousand clones in the sample, approximately 88% are singletons; the top ten hold roughly 0.92%. Sequenced sample: peripheral blood. Receptor source: a woman in her thirties or forties who had recovered from COVID-19.

The genes are TRBV30 and TRBJ2-7; TRBD1 aligns across 9 bases. Germline assignment: CDR1 GTSNPN and CDR2 SVGIG (reference sequence). V lost 6 bases, J lost 8 bases, and 5 bases stayed unmatched. This CDR3 contains 11 residues. The CDR3 sequence: CACHRGLQQYF. The CDR3 nucleotides are TGTGCCTGTCACAGGGGGCTACAGCAGTACTTC.

Here the CDR3 DNA reads TGTGCCAGCACCCCCCGATGGGACAGGGTTGGGCACGAGCAGTTCTTC. This encodes CASTPRWDRVGHEQFF. This rearrangement joins TRBV3-1 (or the pseudogene TRBV3-2) to TRBJ2-1; TRBD1 agrees at 9 bases. The CDR3 consists of 16 residues. The trim removed 7 bases at V and 10 bases at J, leaving 17 bases unmatched. The germline V gene has CDR1 LGHDT and CDR2 YNNKEL (reference sequence).

The chain is built from TRBV6-2 or TRBV6-3 and TRBJ2-7, with 7 bases lining up with TRBD2. CDR3 length: 15 amino acids. Trimming at V came to 2 bases and at J to 3 bases, leaving 7 bases not matched to a gene. Germline CDR1 and CDR2: MNHEY and SVGEGT. The CDR3 DNA reads as TGTGCCAGCAGTTACCCCTCAGGGACTAACTACGAGCAGTACTTC. As protein: CASSYPSGTNYEQYF.

The V call is TRBV14, the J call TRBJ2-7; D may be TRBD2 (6 bases). Germline V gene sequence: CDR1 SGHDN, CDR2 FVKESK. Trimming took 0 bases from V and 0 from J, leaving 18 bases between them. This CDR3 comprises 18 residues. For the CDR3, the DNA is TGTGCCAGCAGCCAAGAAGGCGGGGCTAGCGCGAGCTCCTACGAGCAGTACTTC. This encodes CASSQEGGASASSYEQYF.

This chain uses TRBV30 with TRBJ2-7, with a weak D call TRBD2 (6 bases). The ends were cut back, 4 bases at V and 2 bases at J, with 15 bases in the middle. Germline CDR1 GTSNPN, CDR2 SVGIG (reference sequence). CDR3 length equals 14 residues. CDR3 loop: CAWMRGVGAYEQYF. CDR3 bases: TGTGCCTGGATGCGGGGAGTGGGGGCCTACGAGCAGTACTTC.

This clone was found once. The V gene is TRBV24-1, the J gene TRBJ2-7, with 7 bases fitting TRBD2. Germline-derived CDR1 and CDR2 are KGHDR and SFDVKD. The CDR3 loop spans 17 amino acids. Trimming removed 6 bases from V and 4 bases from J; junction bases left unmatched: 17. As DNA, the CDR3 is TGTGCCACCAGTTACCCCTTTATGGGAGGGCCTCGGTACGAGCAGTACTTC. Translated: CATSYPFMGGPRYEQYF.

The V call is TRBV29-1, the J call TRBJ1-1; D is unresolved. Per germline, CDR1 SQVTM and CDR2 ANQGSEA. V was cut by 4 bases and J by 0 bases, with 9 bases left in between. The CDR3 is 13 residues long. CDR3 region: CSVAGKVNTEAFF. In DNA, the CDR3 is TGCAGCGTTGCGGGGAAGGTGAACACTGAAGCTTTCTTT.

The V gene is TRBV30, the J gene TRBJ2-2; 12 bases line up with TRBD2. J gave up 5 bases and V 3 bases, and 10 bases lay outside the gene matches. CDR1 and CDR2 (germline): GTSNPN, SVGIG (reference sequence). The CDR3 is made up of 17 amino acids. CDR3 sequence: CAWSPGLAGRGTGELFF. The CDR3, as DNA: TGTGCCTGGAGCCCCGGACTAGCGGGACGGGGGACCGGGGAGCTGTTTTTT.

The CDR3 sequence is CASSPLRAEEAFF. For the CDR3, the DNA is TGTGCCAGCAGTCCCCTGCGGGCTGAGGAAGCTTTCTTT. V usage is TRBV3-1 (or the pseudogene TRBV3-2) and J usage is TRBJ1-1, with no clear D. The CDR3 spans 13 residues. CDR1 is LGHDT, CDR2 YNNKEL, per germline (reference sequence). V gave up 6 bases and J gave up 8 bases, with 16 bases separating them.

The V call is TRBV5-1, the J call TRBJ2-5; D possibly corresponds to TRBD2 (6 bases). Germline lookup yields CDR1 SGHRS and CDR2 YFSETQ. V lost 9 bases and J lost 4, with 19 bases in between. The CDR3 is made up of 14 amino acids. The CDR3 loop is CAIRGEGLGETQYF. The CDR3 region has the DNA TGCGCCATCCGCGGGGAAGGCCTCGGAGAGACCCAGTACTTC.

This clone was seen a handful of times. V usage is TRBV13 and J usage is TRBJ2-1, with TRBD1 matching over 9 bases. With 6 bases clipped from V and 6 bases from J, the junction kept 9 bases outside the gene matches. The CDR3 is 15 residues long. Germline CDR1 and CDR2: PRHDT and FYEKMQ (reference sequence). The CDR3 protein is CASSPRDRDFNEQFF. DNA of the CDR3: TGTGCCAGCAGTCCCCGGGACAGGGACTTCAATGAGCAGTTCTTC.

This clone was observed at least ten times. The V gene is TRBV24-1, the J gene TRBJ2-3; D is unresolved. In germline, CDR1 is KGHDR, CDR2 SFDVKD. The CDR3 is made up of 12 amino acids. The V end lost 5 bases, the J end lost 2 bases, and 4 bases lay between the germline ends. The CDR3: CATSVDTDTQYF. DNA for the CDR3: TGTGCCACCAGTGTAGACACAGATACGCAGTATTTT.

This chain connects TRBV9 to TRBJ2-6, with D perhaps TRBD1 (5 bases). The CDR3 is made up of 17 amino acids. V was shortened by 3 bases and J by 1 base, with 14 bases between the two germline ends. Germline CDR1 SGDLS, CDR2 YYNGEE. CDR3 coding DNA: TGTGCCAGCAGCGCCGGACAACCGCCGTCTGGGGCCAACGTCCTGACTTTC. Its protein is CASSAGQPPSGANVLTF.

The chain has TRBV30 and TRBJ1-3, with D possibly being TRBD1 (5 bases). The germline V gene has CDR1 GTSNPN and CDR2 SVGIG (reference sequence). Trimming removed 0 bases from V and 0 bases from J, with 15 bases in between. The CDR3 runs to 17 residues. The CDR3 loop is CAWSVGRGAYSGNTIYF. The DNA of the CDR3 is TGTGCCTGGAGTGTGGGGCGCGGGGCTTACTCTGGAAACACCATATATTTT.

This chain connects TRBV18 to TRBJ2-6; D gene uncertain. The CDR3 consists of 15 residues. The germline V and J ends were trimmed by 5 bases and 3 bases, with 11 bases remaining between them. Germline assignment: CDR1 KGHSH and CDR2 LQKENI. Here the CDR3 reads CASSGRSDGANVLTF. The CDR3 nucleotides read TGTGCCAGCTCAGGTCGGAGTGATGGGGCCAACGTCCTGACTTTC.

This chain joins TRBV7-3 and TRBJ2-2, with D possibly TRBD2 on 6 matching bases. Germline CDR1 reads SGHTA; CDR2 reads FQGTGA. V was pared by 5 bases and J by 6 bases, with 19 bases between. The CDR3 sequence is 16 residues long. The CDR3 reads CASSASGDPVAGELFF. In nucleotides, the CDR3 is TGTGCCAGCAGCGCATCGGGGGACCCAGTCGCCGGGGAGCTGTTTTTT.

The chain carries TRBV10-2 and TRBJ1-4; D is unclear. The germline V gene has CDR1 WSHSY and CDR2 SAAADI. V lost 5 bases, J lost 2 bases, and 12 bases lay in between. There are 15 residues in the CDR3. The CDR3 bases are TGCGCCAGCAGTCCCGAGGGCCGTACTAATGAAAAACTGTTTTTT. Amino acid sequence: CASSPEGRTNEKLFF.

This clone has a single count. The V call is TRBV9, the J call TRBJ2-1; D not certain. Trimming stripped 0 bases from V and 4 bases from J, with 14 bases between. CDR3 length: 16 residues. CDR1 and CDR2 from the germline V gene are SGDLS and YYNGEE. The CDR3 reads CASSVDTRYSYNEQFF. The CDR3 DNA follows: TGTGCCAGCAGCGTAGATACGAGGTATAGTTACAATGAGCAGTTCTTC.

The V and J genes are TRBV7-2 and TRBJ1-5; 10 bases line up with TRBD1. The CDR3 is 13 amino acids. The J segment lost 12 bases and the V segment lost 4 bases, leaving 6 bases of the junction unmatched. Germline values: CDR1 SGHTA, CDR2 FQGNSA. The chain's CDR3 is CASSYGTGESQHF. DNA of the CDR3: TGTGCCAGCAGCTACGGGACAGGGGAGAGCCAGCATTTT.

V and J are TRBV7-9 and TRBJ2-2; 9 positions agree with TRBD2. Germline values: CDR1 SEHNR, CDR2 FQNEAQ (reference sequence). The CDR3 totals 16 residues. V shed 5 bases, J shed 0 bases, and the junction held 4 bases outside the gene matches. The CDR3 sequence is CASSPTSGSNTGELFF. The CDR3, as DNA: TGTGCCAGCAGCCCGACTAGCGGATCGAACACCGGGGAGCTGTTTTTT. The variable domain in full, completed from reference TRBV7-9 and TRBJ2-2, reads DTGVSQNPRHKITKRGQNVTFRCDPISEHNRLYWYRQTLGQGPEFLTYFQNEAQLEKSRLLSDRFSAERPKGSFSTLEIQRTEQGDSAMYLCASSPTSGSNTGELFFGEGSRLTVL.

This clone was seen only a few times. The chain has TRBV9 and TRBJ2-3; 10 nucleotides match TRBD2. V lost 0 bases to trimming and J lost 2 bases; unmatched junction nucleotides: 12. Germline-derived CDR1 and CDR2 are SGDLS and YYNGEE. This CDR3 comprises 19 residues. CDR3 bases: TGTGCCAGCAGCGTAGCTGTGACTAGCGGGTGGACTCCCACAGATACGCAGTATTTT. This encodes CASSVAVTSGWTPTDTQYF. Variable domain in full (rest from reference TRBV9 and TRBJ2-3): DSGVTQTPKHLITATGQRVTLRCSPRSGDLSVYWYQQSLDQGLQFLIQYYNGEERAKGNILERFSAQQFPDLHSELNLSSLELGDSALYFCASSVAVTSGWTPTDTQYFGPGTRLTVL.

This clone was detected once. This sequence joins TRBV3-1 (or the pseudogene TRBV3-2) and TRBJ2-1; maybe TRBD2 (6 bases). Germline V lookup: CDR1 LGHDT, CDR2 YNNKEL (reference sequence). Trimming stripped 0 bases from V and 7 bases from J, with 13 bases between. The CDR3 totals 15 residues. CDR3 sequence reads: CASSQDRVAANEQFF. The DNA of the CDR3 is TGTGCCAGCAGCCAAGATCGGGTAGCGGCGAATGAGCAGTTCTTC.

The DNA for the CDR3 is TGTGCCAGCAGCTTGTATTATGTGTCAGGGCAGAACACTGAAGCTTTCTTT. Protein sequence: CASSLYYVSGQNTEAFF. The chain has TRBV7-9 and TRBJ1-1, with a tentative D call TRBD1 (5 bases). Per germline, CDR1 SEHNR and CDR2 FQNEAQ (reference sequence). This CDR3 is built from 17 residues. Deletions cut 3 bases from V and 1 base from J, with 18 bases between.

The V gene is TRBV27, the J gene TRBJ1-3; D remains unclear. The V gene's germline CDR1 is MNHEY and CDR2 SMNVEV (reference sequence). The CDR3 spans 14 residues. V was clipped by 6 bases and J by 0 bases, with 9 bases between them. This CDR3 is CASRKTGSGNTIYF. The CDR3 nucleotides read TGTGCCAGCAGGAAGACGGGCTCTGGAAACACCATATATTTT.

The chain combines TRBV29-1 with TRBJ1-4; D is uncertain. The length of the CDR3 is 13 residues. V was pared by 0 bases and J by 5 bases, with 7 bases between. Germline V gene sequence: CDR1 SQVTM, CDR2 ANQGSEA. CDR3 sequence (DNA): TGCAGCGTTGAAGATCCAATGAATGAAAAACTGTTTTTT. This encodes CSVEDPMNEKLFF.

The chain combines TRBV29-1 with TRBJ1-1; D not resolved. The CDR3 extends over 12 amino acids. Trimming cost V 3 bases and J 3 bases, with 8 bases left between them. Looked up from germline, CDR1 is SQVTM and CDR2 is ANQGSEA. DNA of the CDR3: TGCAGCGTTGAGGCGGAAGACACTGAAGCTTTCTTT. Its translation: CSVEAEDTEAFF.

The J gene is TRBJ2-7, the V gene TRBV19; 9 bases map to TRBD2. Germline CDR1 is LNHDA and CDR2 is SQIVND (reference sequence). V lost 6 bases and J lost 5; bases outside the gene matches: 8. The CDR3 has 14 amino acids. The CDR3 DNA reads as TGTGCCAGTAGCCGGGGGACTAGCAAAAACGAGCAGTACTTC. It yields the protein CASSRGTSKNEQYF.